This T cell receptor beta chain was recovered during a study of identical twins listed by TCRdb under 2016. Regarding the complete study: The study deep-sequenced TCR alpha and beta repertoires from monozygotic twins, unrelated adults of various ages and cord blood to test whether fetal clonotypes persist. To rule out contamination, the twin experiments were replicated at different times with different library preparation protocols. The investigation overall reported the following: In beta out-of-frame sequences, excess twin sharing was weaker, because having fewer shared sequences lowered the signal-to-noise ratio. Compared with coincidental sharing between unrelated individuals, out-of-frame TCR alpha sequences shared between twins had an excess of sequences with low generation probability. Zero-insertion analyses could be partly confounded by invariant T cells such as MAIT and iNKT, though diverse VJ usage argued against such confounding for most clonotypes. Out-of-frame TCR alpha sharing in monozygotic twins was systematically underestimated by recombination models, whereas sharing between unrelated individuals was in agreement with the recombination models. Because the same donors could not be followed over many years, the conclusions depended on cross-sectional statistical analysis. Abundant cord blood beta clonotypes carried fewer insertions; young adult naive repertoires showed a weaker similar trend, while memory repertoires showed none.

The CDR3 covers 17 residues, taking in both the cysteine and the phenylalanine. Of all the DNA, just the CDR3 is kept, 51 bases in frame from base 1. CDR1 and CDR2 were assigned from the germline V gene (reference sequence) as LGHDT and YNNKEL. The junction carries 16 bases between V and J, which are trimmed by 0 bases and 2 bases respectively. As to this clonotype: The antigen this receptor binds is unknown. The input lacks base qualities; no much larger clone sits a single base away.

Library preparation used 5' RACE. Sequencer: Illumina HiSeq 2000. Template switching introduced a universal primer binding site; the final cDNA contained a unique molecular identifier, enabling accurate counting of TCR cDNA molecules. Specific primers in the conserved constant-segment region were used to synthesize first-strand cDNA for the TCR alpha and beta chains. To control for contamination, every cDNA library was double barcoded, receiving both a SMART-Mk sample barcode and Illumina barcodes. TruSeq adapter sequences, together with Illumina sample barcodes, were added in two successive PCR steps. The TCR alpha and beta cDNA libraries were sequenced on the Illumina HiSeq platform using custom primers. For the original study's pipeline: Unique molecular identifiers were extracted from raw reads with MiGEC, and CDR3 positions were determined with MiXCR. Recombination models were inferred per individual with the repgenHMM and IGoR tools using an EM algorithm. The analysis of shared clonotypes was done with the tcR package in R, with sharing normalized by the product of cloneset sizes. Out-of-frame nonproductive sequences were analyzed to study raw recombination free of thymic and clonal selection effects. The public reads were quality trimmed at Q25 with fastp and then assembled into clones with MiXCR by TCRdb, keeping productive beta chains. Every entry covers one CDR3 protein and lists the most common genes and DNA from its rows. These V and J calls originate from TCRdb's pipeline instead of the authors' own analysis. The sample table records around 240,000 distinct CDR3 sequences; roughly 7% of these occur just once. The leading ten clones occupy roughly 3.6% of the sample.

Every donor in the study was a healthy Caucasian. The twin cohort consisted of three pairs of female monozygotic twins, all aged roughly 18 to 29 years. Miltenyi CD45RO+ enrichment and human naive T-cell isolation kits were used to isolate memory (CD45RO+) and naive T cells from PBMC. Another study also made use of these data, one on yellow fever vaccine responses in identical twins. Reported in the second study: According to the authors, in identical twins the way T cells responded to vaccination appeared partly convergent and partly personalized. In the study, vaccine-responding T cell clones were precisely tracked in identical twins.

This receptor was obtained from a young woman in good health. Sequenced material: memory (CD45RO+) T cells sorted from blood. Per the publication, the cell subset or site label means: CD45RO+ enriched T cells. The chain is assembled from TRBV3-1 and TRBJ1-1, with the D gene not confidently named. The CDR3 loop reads CASSQDQRRAANTEAFF. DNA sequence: TGTGCCAGCAGCCAAGATCAGAGGAGGGCCGCAAACACTGAAGCTTTCTTT.